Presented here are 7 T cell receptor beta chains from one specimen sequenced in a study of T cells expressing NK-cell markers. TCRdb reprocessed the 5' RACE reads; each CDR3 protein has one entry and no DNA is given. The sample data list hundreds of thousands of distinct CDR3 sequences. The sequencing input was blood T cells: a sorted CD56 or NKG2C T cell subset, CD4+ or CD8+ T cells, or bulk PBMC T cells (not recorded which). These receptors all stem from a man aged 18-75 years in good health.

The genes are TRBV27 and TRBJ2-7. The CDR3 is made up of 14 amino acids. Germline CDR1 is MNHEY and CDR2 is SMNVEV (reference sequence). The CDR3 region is CASSLGVSSYEQYF.

Here the CDR3 reads CASSSLVGQGYTF. This chain connects TRBV6-5 to TRBJ1-2; TCRdb returns TRBD1, unconfirmable since there is no DNA. This CDR3 comprises 13 residues. Germline V lookup: CDR1 MNHEY, CDR2 SVGAGI.

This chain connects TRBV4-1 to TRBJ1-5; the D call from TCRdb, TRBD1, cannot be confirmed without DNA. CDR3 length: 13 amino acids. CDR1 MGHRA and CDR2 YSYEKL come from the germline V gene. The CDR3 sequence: CASSQDGRQPQHF.

The CDR3 protein is CASSSSGTPRGRSPLHF. The gene calls are TRBV5-1 and TRBJ1-6. This CDR3 region has 17 residues. Per germline, CDR1 SGHRS and CDR2 YFSETQ.

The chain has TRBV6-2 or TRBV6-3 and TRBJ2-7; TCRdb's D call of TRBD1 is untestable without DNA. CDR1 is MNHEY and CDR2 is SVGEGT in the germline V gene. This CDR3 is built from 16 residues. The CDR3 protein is CASSRPVGGSTYEQYF.

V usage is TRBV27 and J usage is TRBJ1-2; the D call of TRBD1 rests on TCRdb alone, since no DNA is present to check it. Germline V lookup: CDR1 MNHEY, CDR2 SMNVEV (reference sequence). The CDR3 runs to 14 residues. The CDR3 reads CASSRAGHIYGYTF.

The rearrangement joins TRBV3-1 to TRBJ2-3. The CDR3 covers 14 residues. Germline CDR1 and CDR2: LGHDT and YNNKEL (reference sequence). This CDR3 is CASSRPGLLDTQYF.